One sample yielded the 2 T cell receptor beta chains listed below, sequenced in a study of blood T cell repertoires in COVID-19. Repertoires were generated with immunoSEQ multiplex PCR, while TCRdb's copy carries only in-frame clones and drops some. Of about 200,000 clones listed, around 82% are singletons. The specimen sequenced was PBMCs or T cells enriched from blood (not recorded which). The receptors were sampled from a woman aged 55 to 70 with acute COVID-19.

The chain has TRBV3-1 (or the pseudogene TRBV3-2) and TRBJ2-7; TRBD2 agrees at 11 bases. CDR3 length: 17 amino acids. The J segment lost 3 bases and the V segment lost 4 bases, leaving 11 bases of the junction unmatched. Per the germline V gene, CDR1 is LGHDT and CDR2 is YNNKEL (reference sequence). The DNA for the CDR3 is TGTGCCAGCAGCCCGGGACTAGCGGAGAACCATTACTACGAGCAGTACTTC. Translated, it gives CASSPGLAENHYYEQYF.

This chain connects TRBV12-3 or TRBV12-4 to TRBJ2-7; maybe TRBD1 (6 bases). The CDR3 has 12 residues. Trimming removed 3 bases from V and 6 bases from J, with 9 bases in between. The CDR3 reads CASSFPRGEQYV. DNA of the CDR3: TGTGCCAGCAGTTTTCCCAGGGGCGAGCAGTACGTC.